Shown below are 25 T cell receptor beta chains from a single sample sequenced in a study of brain T cells in children with intractable seizures. Produced via immunoSEQ multiplex PCR; TCRdb's table is partial and in-frame only. The repertoire has about 110,000 clones, 94% of them found once; the top ten carry around 4%. This material consisted of peripheral blood, taken at surgery. These receptors were obtained from a boy less than two years old with hemimegalencephaly and intractable seizures.

The chain employs TRBV6-5 and TRBJ1-4; D uncertain. The CDR3 contains 14 residues. The germline V and J ends were trimmed by 6 bases and 5 bases, with 13 bases remaining between them. Germline V gene data show CDR1 as MNHEY and CDR2 as SVGAGI. CDR3 DNA: TGTGCCAGCAGCGCCGGGATATCAAATGAAAAACTGTTTTTT. Its translation is CASSAGISNEKLFF.

V gene TRBV5-1 combines with J gene TRBJ2-7; the match to TRBD1 covers 8 bases. The CDR3 is 14 residues long. Germline V gives CDR1 SGHRS, CDR2 YFSETQ. J lost 1 base, V lost 0 bases, and 0 bases had no gene match. CDR3 in amino acids: CASSLGQGSYEQYF. The CDR3 DNA reads TGCGCCAGCAGCTTGGGACAGGGGTCCTACGAGCAGTACTTC.

The chain joins TRBV5-4 to TRBJ2-1; TRBD1 matches at 7 bases. This CDR3 has 14 residues. Germline V lookup: CDR1 SGHNT, CDR2 YYREEE (reference sequence). J was trimmed by 6 bases and V by 3 bases; bases with no gene match: 6. In DNA, the CDR3 is TGTGCCAGCAGCTCCCCCCACAGGGGCAATGAGCAGTTCTTC. Translated: CASSSPHRGNEQFF. The full variable domain, in which reference TRBV5-4 and TRBJ2-1 provide the parts outside the CDR3, is ETGVTQSPTHLIKTRGQQVTLRCSSQSGHNTVSWYQQALGQGPQFIFQYYREEENGRGNFPPRFSGLQFPNYSSELNVNALELDDSALYLCASSSPHRGNEQFFGPGTRLTVL.

This chain connects TRBV28 to TRBJ2-7; 9 bases line up with TRBD2. Looked up from germline, CDR1 is MDHEN and CDR2 is SYDVKM. The CDR3 consists of 15 residues. The V segment lost 7 bases and the J segment 0 bases; nucleotides outside the gene matches: 7. The CDR3 DNA follows: TGTGCCAGCACCAGGGGACTAGCTGCCTCCTACGAGCAGTACTTC. Translation gives CASTRGLAASYEQYF.

The chain carries TRBV27 and TRBJ1-6, with D possibly being TRBD1 (6 bases). Germline CDR1 and CDR2: MNHEY and SMNVEV (reference sequence). The CDR3 is 12 residues long. The CDR3 spells CATRQGNSPLHF. The CDR3 DNA follows: TGTGCTACCCGGCAGGGGAATTCACCCCTCCACTTT.

The gene calls are TRBV4-2 and TRBJ1-6; D remains ambiguous. Trimming shortened V by 1 base and J by 5 bases, and 6 bases separated the two germline ends. Germline V lookup: CDR1 LGHNA, CDR2 YNFKEQ. The CDR3 extends over 14 amino acids. The CDR3 region has the DNA TGTGCCAGCAGCCAAGCGAGGAATAATTCACCCCTCCACTTT. Protein product: CASSQARNNSPLHF.

The V gene is TRBV10-3, the J gene TRBJ2-3; 10 bases are a match to TRBD2. From germline, CDR1 is ENHRY and CDR2 SYGVKD. This CDR3 has 14 residues. V shed 6 bases and J 4 bases; nucleotides not matched to a gene: 4. The CDR3 DNA follows: TGTGCCATCAGACCCGGACTAGCGGCAGATACGCAGTATTTT. It specifies CAIRPGLAADTQYF.

The V call is TRBV27, the J call TRBJ2-7, with 8 bases matching TRBD1. The CDR3 loop spans 14 amino acids. With V trimmed by 3 bases and J by 3 bases, 4 bases remained unmatched. From germline, CDR1 is MNHEY and CDR2 SMNVEV (reference sequence). CDR3 sequence reads: CASSLQGADYEQYF. The CDR3 nucleotides are TGTGCCAGCAGTTTGCAGGGGGCGGACTACGAGCAGTACTTC.

This clone was observed once. V is TRBV5-8 and J is TRBJ1-1; 7 bases fit TRBD1. The J segment lost 3 bases and the V segment lost 0 bases, leaving 5 bases of the junction unmatched. Germline assignment: CDR1 SGHTS and CDR2 YDEGEE. The CDR3 sequence is 15 residues long. DNA of the CDR3: TGTGCCAGCAGCTTGGCGGGGGACAGATACACTGAAGCTTTCTTT. Translated, it gives CASSLAGDRYTEAFF.

The genes are TRBV6-4 and TRBJ1-6, with D possibly matching TRBD1 (6 bases). This CDR3 is built from 14 residues. Trimming stripped 6 bases from V and 10 bases from J, with 16 bases between. The germline gives CDR1 MRHNA, CDR2 SNTAGT. CDR3 protein: CASRATGSNSPLHF. In DNA, the CDR3 is TGTGCCAGCAGGGCTACAGGGTCGAACTCACCCCTCCACTTT.

In DNA, the CDR3 is TGCAGCGTTAAGACTAGCGGGAACTACGAGCAGTACTTC. Translation gives CSVKTSGNYEQYF. The chain couples TRBV29-1 to TRBJ2-7; 11 bases are shared with TRBD2. Germline CDR1 is SQVTM and CDR2 is ANQGSEA. This CDR3 is built from 13 residues. Germline trimming cut 5 bases from V and 3 bases from J; bases unmatched to any gene: 3.

The rearrangement uses TRBV12-3 or TRBV12-4 and TRBJ2-7; a possible D gene is TRBD1 (5 bases). This CDR3 contains 11 residues. V was trimmed by 8 bases and J by 7 bases, leaving 12 bases between them. CDR3 amino acids: CASGASGEQYF. CDR3 nucleotides: TGTGCCAGCGGGGCATCGGGTGAGCAGTACTTC.

The chain uses TRBV19 and TRBJ2-7; either TRBD1 or TRBD2 may supply D (7 bases each). The V gene lost 6 bases and the J gene lost 4 bases, with 25 bases spanning the gap. CDR1 is LNHDA and CDR2 is SQIVND in the germline V gene (reference sequence). The CDR3 runs 17 residues. CDR3 protein: CASSLGSTGEGLYEQYF. CDR3 bases: TGTGCCAGTAGCCTGGGGAGCACAGGGGAGGGCCTTTACGAGCAGTACTTC.

The chain carries TRBV28 and TRBJ2-4, with 7 positions matching TRBD2. The germline CDR1 and CDR2 sequences are MDHEN and SYDVKM. The V and J ends lost 5 bases and 1 base, in that order; junction bases with no gene match: 2. The CDR3 sequence is 14 residues long. CDR3: CASSVGGAKNIQYF. For the CDR3, the DNA is TGTGCCAGCAGTGTGGGGGGGGCCAAAAACATTCAGTACTTC.

There are a few counts of this clone. The rearrangement uses TRBV2 and TRBJ2-7; 8 bases are shared with TRBD2. Trimming removed 7 bases from V and 5 bases from J; junction bases left unmatched: 10. The V gene's germline CDR1 is SNHLY and CDR2 FYNNEI. The CDR3 is 14 residues long. The CDR3 nucleotides read TGTGCCAGCATCCTGGGACTAGGGAGCCACGAGCAGTACTTC. Translating it yields CASILGLGSHEQYF.

J is TRBJ2-1 and V is TRBV7-3; D is unresolved. Trimming shortened V by 2 bases and J by 0 bases, and 8 bases separated the two germline ends. From germline, CDR1 is SGHTA and CDR2 FQGTGA. This CDR3 comprises 15 residues. The CDR3 here is CASSLGLSSYNEQFF. The DNA of the CDR3 is TGTGCCAGCAGCTTAGGGCTAAGCTCCTACAATGAGCAGTTCTTC.

This rearrangement joins TRBV6-1 to TRBJ1-5; 8 nucleotides align to TRBD1. The CDR3 covers 15 residues. CDR1 MNHNS and CDR2 SASEGT come from the germline V gene. J lost 9 bases, V lost 3 bases, and 10 bases had no gene match. The CDR3 spells CASSEQGAWRWPQHF. Written as DNA, the CDR3 is TGTGCCAGCAGTGAGCAGGGGGCCTGGCGGTGGCCCCAGCATTTT.

This rearrangement joins TRBV11-3 to TRBJ2-1; 14 nucleotides agree with TRBD2. The CDR3 extends over 18 amino acids. CDR1 and CDR2 from the germline V gene are SGHNT and YENEEA. V shed 4 bases, J shed 3 bases, and the junction held 8 bases outside the gene matches. The DNA for the CDR3 is TGTGCCAGCAGCTCCCAGGGACTAGCGGGAGTGGTCTACAATGAGCAGTTCTTC. Protein sequence: CASSSQGLAGVVYNEQFF.

The V and J genes are TRBV27 and TRBJ2-1; TRBD2 matches 7 bases. CDR1 and CDR2 from the germline V gene are MNHEY and SMNVEV (reference sequence). The CDR3 is 15 amino acids. The V and J ends lost 1 base and 6 bases, in that order; junction bases with no gene match: 6. The CDR3 DNA is TGTGCCAGCAGTTTATTGGCGGGAGCGCTCAATGAGCAGTTCTTC. Translated: CASSLLAGALNEQFF.

The gene calls are TRBV15 and TRBJ1-6, with TRBD1 matching 8 bases. J was trimmed by 2 bases and V by 5 bases; bases with no gene match: 11. The CDR3 extends over 18 amino acids. The germline V gene encodes CDR1 LNHNV and CDR2 YYDKDF (reference sequence). Here the CDR3 DNA reads TGTGCCACCAGCCCGGGGACAGGCCAAGCCCCCTATAATTCACCCCTCCACTTT. The encoded protein is CATSPGTGQAPYNSPLHF.

The chain employs TRBV9 and TRBJ2-3; D is unclear. The CDR3 is 14 amino acids. V was pared by 1 base and J by 2 bases, with 8 bases between. The germline V gene has CDR1 SGDLS and CDR2 YYNGEE. The CDR3 bases are TGTGCCAGCAGCGTACGTCAGGACACAGATACGCAGTATTTT. Its translation: CASSVRQDTDTQYF.

This chain joins TRBV5-1 and TRBJ2-7; tentatively, D is TRBD1 (6 bases). This CDR3 region has 14 residues. Germline V lookup: CDR1 SGHRS, CDR2 YFSETQ. Trimming removed 4 bases at V and 6 bases at J, with 17 bases between. The CDR3: CASSLGYRESEQYF. The CDR3 DNA follows: TGCGCCAGCAGCCTGGGGTACAGGGAGTCCGAGCAGTACTTC.

The chain joins TRBV6-5 to TRBJ2-7, with 10 bases fitting TRBD2. Per germline, CDR1 MNHEY and CDR2 SVGAGI. CDR3 length: 14 amino acids. The V gene end was trimmed by 6 bases and the J gene end by 6 bases; junction bases not matched to a gene: 8. CDR3 residues: CASSSGTSVGEQYF. CDR3 bases: TGTGCCAGCAGCTCCGGGACTAGCGTTGGCGAGCAGTACTTC.

The V call is TRBV27, the J call TRBJ2-7, with TRBD1 matching over 12 bases. The junction had 6 bases not matched to a gene; V was cut back by 2 bases and J by 4 bases. Germline V gene lookup returns CDR1 MNHEY and CDR2 SMNVEV (reference sequence). The CDR3 sequence is 16 residues long. The CDR3 loop reads CASSLKGQGAVYEQYF. The CDR3 bases are TGTGCCAGCAGTTTAAAGGGACAGGGGGCCGTGTACGAGCAGTACTTC.

In nucleotides, the CDR3 is TGTGCCAGTAGGTGGGACAGGACTTATGGCTACACCTTC. This translates into CASRWDRTYGYTF. The rearrangement joins TRBV19 to TRBJ1-2; TRBD1 agrees at 8 bases. Germline V gene sequence: CDR1 LNHDA, CDR2 SQIVND (reference sequence). V shed 6 bases, J shed 5 bases, and the junction held 5 bases outside the gene matches. The CDR3 totals 13 residues.